One and the same sample provided the 10 T cell receptor beta chains below, sequenced in a study of T cell changes during pregnancy in multiple sclerosis. Data came from immunoSEQ multiplex PCR; TCRdb stores just in-frame clones and leaves some out. Counted here are some 75,000 clones, 90% to 95% occurring once; the ten biggest clones make up 1.1%. Sequenced material: peripheral blood, taken in the second trimester of pregnancy. All receptors come from a female donor with multiple sclerosis, enrolled in a pregnancy study.

The CDR3 loop reads CASSLTSGRAGELFF. Written as DNA, the CDR3 is TGTGCCAGCAGCTTAACTAGCGGGAGGGCCGGGGAGCTGTTTTTT. The chain uses TRBV7-7 and TRBJ2-2; 13 bases fit TRBD2. Germline assignment: CDR1 SSHAT and CDR2 FNYEAQ (reference sequence). The length of the CDR3 is 15 residues. With V trimmed by 2 bases and J by 6 bases, 0 bases remained unmatched.

This clone was seen just once. The chain carries TRBV5-4 and TRBJ2-1; D might be TRBD2 (7 bases). In germline, CDR1 is SGHNT, CDR2 YYREEE (reference sequence). V was cut by 0 bases and J by 8 bases, with 18 bases left in between. This CDR3 is 16 amino acids long. The CDR3 loop is CASSLGGGGPRDEQFF. The CDR3 nucleotides are TGTGCCAGCAGCTTGGGAGGGGGAGGGCCCAGGGATGAGCAGTTCTTC.

J is TRBJ2-1 and V is TRBV7-3, with D possibly TRBD1 on 6 matching bases. The CDR3 extends over 14 amino acids. CDR1 is SGHTA, CDR2 FQGTGA, per germline. Trimming took 5 bases from V and 3 from J, leaving 11 bases between them. This chain's CDR3 is CASSPGQNYNEQFF. The CDR3 coding sequence is TGTGCCAGCAGCCCAGGACAGAACTACAATGAGCAGTTCTTC.

V and J are TRBV6-5 and TRBJ2-1; the D gene is possibly TRBD1 (6 bases). Trimming cost V 4 bases and J 10 bases, with 17 bases left between them. This CDR3 comprises 14 residues. CDR1 and CDR2 from the germline V gene are MNHEY and SVGAGI. This chain's CDR3 is CASSSHNRAGEQFF. CDR3 DNA: TGTGCCAGCAGTTCACATAACAGGGCCGGAGAGCAGTTCTTC.

This clone was detected only once. The gene calls are TRBV5-1 and TRBJ2-1; 10 positions agree with TRBD2. With V trimmed by 4 bases and J by 1 base, 8 bases remained unmatched. Per germline, CDR1 SGHRS and CDR2 YFSETQ. The CDR3 is 17 residues long. The CDR3 region is CASSPRQGLASYNEQFF. As DNA, the CDR3 is TGCGCCAGCAGCCCTCGACAGGGACTAGCGTCCTACAATGAGCAGTTCTTC.

The chain uses TRBV30 and TRBJ1-2, with D perhaps matching TRBD1 (5 bases). V shed 4 bases and J shed 5 bases, with 17 bases lying between them. Germline CDR1 GTSNPN, CDR2 SVGIG (reference sequence). The CDR3 runs 14 residues. Written as DNA, the CDR3 is TGTGCCTGGAACGGCGGGAGGGGAGAATATGGCTACACCTTC. Translating it yields CAWNGGRGEYGYTF.

This clone was counted once. The CDR3: CASSPLAANTGELFF. The CDR3 DNA follows: TGTGCCAGCTCCCCCCTAGCGGCGAACACCGGGGAGCTGTTTTTT. This sequence joins TRBV18 and TRBJ2-2; TRBD2 agrees at 7 bases. The germline V gene encodes CDR1 KGHSH and CDR2 LQKENI. J lost 0 bases, V lost 6 bases, and 4 bases had no gene match. The CDR3 is 15 amino acids.

This clone was detected only once. V is TRBV10-3 and J is TRBJ1-1; D perhaps matches TRBD1 (5 bases). The CDR3 totals 13 residues. V was pared by 11 bases and J by 2 bases, with 15 bases between. Germline-derived CDR1 and CDR2 are ENHRY and SYGVKD. CDR3 sequence (DNA): TGTGCCGCCTGGGAGGGGACCAACACTGAAGCTTTCTTT. This translates into CAAWEGTNTEAFF.

This sequence joins TRBV27 and TRBJ2-1, with 9 bases matching TRBD2. CDR1 MNHEY and CDR2 SMNVEV come from the germline V gene (reference sequence). Losses at the gene ends were 5 bases for V and 6 bases for J; bases not matched to a gene: 20. There are 19 residues in the CDR3. CDR3 DNA sequence: TGTGCCAGCAGTCCTCGGGGGGCGGGAGGGCCTATCGTGGTCAATGAGCAGTTCTTC. Translated: CASSPRGAGGPIVVNEQFF.

The chain combines TRBV5-4 with TRBJ2-7; a weak D match, TRBD1 (6 bases). This CDR3 has 13 residues. Looked up from germline, CDR1 is SGHNT and CDR2 is YYREEE (reference sequence). Trimming removed 5 bases from V and 6 bases from J, with 15 bases in between. The CDR3 here is CASSSLQGSEQYF. The CDR3 nucleotides read TGTGCCAGCAGTAGCCTCCAGGGGAGCGAGCAGTACTTC. The full variable domain, its missing parts supplied by reference TRBV5-4 and TRBJ2-7, is ETGVTQSPTHLIKTRGQQVTLRCSSQSGHNTVSWYQQALGQGPQFIFQYYREEENGRGNFPPRFSGLQFPNYSSELNVNALELDDSALYLCASSSLQGSEQYFGPGTRLTVT.